One sample yielded the 18 T cell receptor beta chains listed below, sequenced in a study of OX40 agonist ivuxolimab in advanced cancers. Assay used: immunoSEQ multiplex PCR; TCRdb lists only in-frame clones, some missing. This sample has 100,000 to 110,000 clones, with about 91% found just once. Sequences were derived from CD4+ or CD8+ T cells sorted from blood, sampled in a trial of the OX40 agonist ivuxolimab. These TCRs come from an adult with an advanced solid tumor such as melanoma, head and neck, liver or kidney cancer.

The CDR3 sequence: CASSQDPGREQYF. CDR3 sequence (DNA): TGTGCCAGCAGCCAAGATCCCGGGAGAGAGCAGTACTTC. The V and J genes are TRBV4-2 and TRBJ2-7; a weak D match, TRBD2 (6 bases). Germline CDR1 LGHNA, CDR2 YNFKEQ. The CDR3 runs 13 residues. V was clipped by 0 bases and J by 7 bases, with 10 bases between them.

The chain couples TRBV18 to TRBJ2-1; TRBD1 might be the D (5 bases). V was shortened by 3 bases and J by 6 bases, with 12 bases between the two germline ends. Germline V gene lookup returns CDR1 KGHSH and CDR2 LQKENI. The CDR3 consists of 14 residues. The CDR3 sequence is CASSPRVKGNEQFF. As DNA, the CDR3 is TGTGCCAGCTCACCCAGGGTAAAGGGCAATGAGCAGTTCTTC.

This chain joins TRBV30 and TRBJ1-5; D unresolved. Trimming removed 2 bases from V and 4 bases from J, with 9 bases in between. This CDR3 region has 13 residues. Germline-derived CDR1 and CDR2 are GTSNPN and SVGIG (reference sequence). CDR3 amino acids: CAWSQTVNQPQHF. The CDR3 coding sequence is TGTGCCTGGAGTCAAACGGTGAATCAGCCCCAGCATTTT.

This chain uses TRBV5-4 with TRBJ1-1; 7 bases line up with TRBD1. The CDR3 sequence is 13 residues long. Losses at the gene ends were 4 bases for V and 4 bases for J; bases not matched to a gene: 4. Germline CDR1 SGHNT, CDR2 YYREEE (reference sequence). The CDR3 sequence is CASSQGQSTEAFF. The CDR3 DNA reads TGTGCCAGCAGCCAGGGACAGAGCACTGAAGCTTTCTTT.

The V gene is TRBV25-1, the J gene TRBJ1-2; unclear D gene. The CDR3 runs to 14 residues. Germline V gives CDR1 MGHDK, CDR2 SYGVNS. Trimming removed 0 bases at V and 3 bases at J, with 8 bases between. CDR3 protein: CASSEYSGDYGYTF. In nucleotides, the CDR3 is TGTGCCAGCAGTGAATATAGCGGAGACTATGGCTACACCTTC.

The chain joins TRBV19 to TRBJ2-7; D not resolved. Trimming stripped 4 bases from V and 6 bases from J, with 16 bases between. There are 14 residues in the CDR3. CDR1 is LNHDA and CDR2 is SQIVND in the germline V gene (reference sequence). CDR3 residues: CASSTGPSAAEQYF. CDR3 bases: TGTGCCAGTAGTACCGGGCCTTCAGCAGCCGAGCAGTACTTC.

The V gene is TRBV19, the J gene TRBJ1-2; possibly TRBD1 for D (5 bases). Trimming removed 3 bases at V and 2 bases at J, with 7 bases between. Germline V CDR1 and CDR2: LNHDA, SQIVND (reference sequence). This CDR3 is built from 13 residues. The chain's CDR3 is CASSMGTNYGYTF. In nucleotides, the CDR3 is TGTGCCAGTAGTATGGGGACGAACTATGGCTACACCTTC.

The chain joins TRBV28 to TRBJ1-3; TRBD1 is a possible D gene (6 bases). The germline V gene encodes CDR1 MDHEN and CDR2 SYDVKM. The CDR3 contains 16 residues. V was trimmed by 10 bases and J by 0 bases, leaving 19 bases between them. The CDR3 region has the DNA TGTGCCACCATCCCCTCAGGGGAGAGCTCTGGAAACACCATATATTTT. This codes for CATIPSGESSGNTIYF. The variable domain in full, completed from reference TRBV28 and TRBJ1-3, reads DVKVTQSSRYLVKRTGEKVFLECVQDMDHENMFWYRQDPGLGLRLIYFSYDVKMKEKGDIPEGYSVSREKKERFSLILESASTNQTSMYLCATIPSGESSGNTIYFGEGSWLTVV.

J is TRBJ1-1 and V is TRBV5-4, with no clear D. V lost 2 bases and J 5 bases, leaving 7 bases between the germline ends. Germline V gene lookup returns CDR1 SGHNT and CDR2 YYREEE (reference sequence). The CDR3 spans 12 residues. CDR3 in DNA: TGTGCCAGCAGCTTAGATGGTACTGAAGCTTTCTTT. This codes for CASSLDGTEAFF.

The V call is TRBV2, the J call TRBJ2-7; unclear D gene. V lost 6 bases to trimming and J lost 3 bases, with 6 bases between them. CDR1 and CDR2 from the germline V gene are SNHLY and FYNNEI. The CDR3 has 11 amino acids. CDR3 amino acids: CASRTFYEQYF. In DNA, the CDR3 is TGTGCCAGCAGGACATTCTACGAGCAGTACTTC.

V gene TRBV16 combines with J gene TRBJ1-2, with unresolved D. Per the germline V gene, CDR1 is KGHSY and CDR2 is FQNENV. V was cut by 4 bases and J by 2 bases, with 8 bases left in between. The CDR3 has 13 residues. The CDR3 spells CASSPSSNYGYTF. DNA for the CDR3: TGTGCCAGCAGCCCAAGTTCCAACTATGGCTACACCTTC.

This chain uses TRBV5-1 with TRBJ2-7; D remains ambiguous. The CDR3 covers 14 residues. Between the trimmed V and J ends, which lost 0 bases and 3 bases, there was a span of 10 bases. Germline values: CDR1 SGHRS, CDR2 YFSETQ. The CDR3 region has the DNA TGCGCCAGCAGCTTGGAAGGAGTAGGCTACGAGCAGTACTTC. Translated, it gives CASSLEGVGYEQYF.

The genes are TRBV5-1 and TRBJ2-7; 8 bases map to TRBD1. Per the germline V gene, CDR1 is SGHRS and CDR2 is YFSETQ. V lost 2 bases to trimming and J lost 4 bases; unmatched junction nucleotides: 2. This CDR3 contains 13 residues. The CDR3 DNA reads TGCGCCAGCAGCTTACAGGGGGAATACGAGCAGTACTTC. The encoded protein is CASSLQGEYEQYF.

The chain has TRBV13 and TRBJ2-3; D unresolved. Germline-derived CDR1 and CDR2 are PRHDT and FYEKMQ (reference sequence). The CDR3 has 16 amino acids. V lost 3 bases to trimming and J lost 0 bases, with 13 bases between them. CDR3 loop: CASSLKSAYSTDTQYF. CDR3 sequence (DNA): TGTGCCAGCAGCTTGAAATCAGCCTACAGCACAGATACGCAGTATTTT.

The chain combines TRBV5-6 with TRBJ2-1, with a weak D call TRBD1 (6 bases). This CDR3 contains 12 residues. CDR1 is SGHDT and CDR2 is YYEEEE in the germline V gene. With 2 bases removed from V and 15 bases from J, the gap between germline ends came to 15 bases. Here the CDR3 DNA reads TGTGCCAGCAGCTTTCCTCAGGGGTTCATGTTCTTC. Amino acids: CASSFPQGFMFF.

The rearrangement joins TRBV11-2 to TRBJ2-5; the D is unclear. The CDR3 is 13 residues long. Deletions cut 5 bases from V and 4 bases from J, with 11 bases between. Germline CDR1 is SGHAT and CDR2 is FQNNGV. In nucleotides, the CDR3 is TGTGCCAGCAGCCGTGTGAGAGGAGAGACCCAGTACTTC. Protein: CASSRVRGETQYF.

The chain carries TRBV11-2 and TRBJ2-7, with D possibly being TRBD2 (5 bases). This CDR3 contains 15 residues. V lost 0 bases and J 6 bases, leaving 15 bases between the germline ends. The germline V gene encodes CDR1 SGHAT and CDR2 FQNNGV. As DNA, the CDR3 is TGTGCCAGCAGCTTAGATCAAGCTGAGAGCGGCGAGCAGTACTTC. Translated, it gives CASSLDQAESGEQYF.

V is TRBV11-3 and J is TRBJ2-2; no clear D. V lost 4 bases and J 3 bases, leaving 9 bases between the germline ends. Germline V lookup: CDR1 SGHNT, CDR2 YENEEA. The CDR3 is 14 amino acids. The CDR3 DNA reads TGTGCCAGCAGCTCCCGACCGGACACCGGGGAGCTGTTTTTT. This encodes CASSSRPDTGELFF.